The present T cell receptor (beta chain) was sequenced within a study of shared clonotypes between healthy human individuals. Study background: The donor group consisted of two women and a few men, aged 18 to 49. Each donor had three CD4 naive, three CD4 memory, two CD8 naive and one CD8 memory plate.

Overall study results and limits: In the sorted subsets, rarefaction showed sequencing was incomplete despite large depth.

Regarding this clone: Its antigen is unidentified.

The repertoire was sequenced with immunoSEQ multiplex PCR; TCRdb's copy has only in-frame clones and lacks some. There are roughly 1,100,000 clones in the sample; about 77% occur only once, and approximately 1.5% lies in the top ten. Germline CDR1 is MDHEN and CDR2 is SYDVKM. This CDR3 comprises 14 residues. V was pared by 4 bases and J by 6 bases, with 8 bases of the junction left unmatched. What was sequenced was memory CD4+ T cells sorted from blood. This sample's subset: CD45RA-negative fraction. The clonotype originates from a man aged 18 to 29 in good health. The chain links TRBV28 to TRBJ2-7, with TRBD1 identical over 8 bases. For the CDR3, the DNA is TGTGCCAGCAGTTCGAGGACAGGGCCTTTCGAGCAGTACTTC. The encoded protein is CASSSRTGPFEQYF.